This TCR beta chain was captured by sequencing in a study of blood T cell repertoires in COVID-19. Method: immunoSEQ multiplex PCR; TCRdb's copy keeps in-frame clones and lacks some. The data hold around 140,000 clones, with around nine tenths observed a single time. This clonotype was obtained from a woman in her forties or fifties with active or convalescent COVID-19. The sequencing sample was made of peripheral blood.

In nucleotides, the CDR3 is TGTGCCAGCAGTAAGACAGCGAACACTGAAGCTTTCTTT. This codes for CASSKTANTEAFF. This chain uses TRBV6-5 with TRBJ1-1, with TRBD1 as a possible D gene (5 bases). CDR1 and CDR2 (germline): MNHEY, SVGAGI. This CDR3 region has 13 residues. The germline V and J ends were trimmed by 5 bases and 1 base, with 8 bases remaining between them.